This TCR beta chain derives from a study of blood T cells in healthy people across ages. Primed by a sample-barcoded 5' primer and a J-beta primer mix, a second PCR proceeded for roughly 7 to 12 cycles. Each of the samples gave a minimum of 3 million paired-end reads that contained CDR3. TCRdb itself ran the 5' RACE reads through MiXCR, one entry per CDR3 protein. This table holds about 940,000 distinct CDR3 sequences, about 48% found once. As regards this clonotype: Its specificity is unknown.

Broader study findings: CMV infection status of these donors was not known.

Germline loops: CDR1 SEHNR, CDR2 FQNEAQ (reference sequence). The trim removed 4 bases at V and 8 bases at J, leaving 9 bases unmatched. The CDR3 consists of 15 residues. Every donor provided around 9.5 milliliters of peripheral blood. The clonotype originates from a young man in good health. Sequencing used blood. The V call is TRBV7-9, the J call TRBJ2-1; 9 bases are a match to TRBD2. The chain's CDR3 is CASSSPTSGGDEQFF. As DNA, the CDR3 is TGTGCCAGCAGCTCGCCGACTAGCGGAGGGGATGAGCAGTTCTTC.